Listed here is a single TCR beta chain. After removal of 5 bases from V and 4 bases from J, the junction contained 5 bases not matched to a gene. Germline V lookup: CDR1 LNHDA, CDR2 SQIVND (reference sequence). The CDR3 covers 14 residues. Ages ranged from about 18 to 100 years, with residence in 24 US areas. Participants' reported clinical history set cohort assignment. The record originates from a study of blood T cell repertoires in COVID-19. The wider study: PBMCs, B-cell-depleted T cells, or T cells provided the cDNA or gDNA that made up the material.

Original data processing: Amplifying reference gene primers gave estimates of nucleated cell counts. The repertoire was sequenced with immunoSEQ multiplex PCR; TCRdb's copy has only in-frame clones and lacks some. V and J calls plus clone size are reproduced from that table; the DNA served to infer D and trimming. The top ten clones hold about 3.4% of a sample with 250,000 or so clones, roughly four fifths of them seen once. This clonotype was obtained from a man aged 50 to 59 who had recovered from COVID-19. This chain uses TRBV19 with TRBJ1-2; TRBD1 agrees at 9 bases. Source material: PBMCs or T cells enriched from blood (not recorded which). The CDR3 nucleotides read TGTGCCAGTAGTGGGACAGGGTTTAGCTATGGCTACACCTTC. Residues: CASSGTGFSYGYTF.